Shown below are 8 T cell receptor beta chains from a single sample sequenced in a study of cytomegalovirus exposure and HLA in healthy donors. The protocol was immunoSEQ multiplex PCR, while the TCRdb copy is restricted to in-frame clones and leaves out a portion. The table records 120,000 to 150,000 clones, about nine tenths of them present only once. The sequenced material came from PBMCs. These receptors all come from a man between 18 and 29 years old in good health and CMV-seropositive.

This chain connects TRBV5-6 to TRBJ2-7, with 13 bases matching TRBD2. The CDR3 loop spans 17 amino acids. Per the germline V gene, CDR1 is SGHDT and CDR2 is YYEEEE. V shed 5 bases, J shed 2 bases, and the junction held 10 bases outside the gene matches. The CDR3 DNA reads as TGTGCCAGCAGTTATGGACTAGCGGGGGCCTTCGCCTACGAGCAGTACTTC. Residues: CASSYGLAGAFAYEQYF.

The chain uses TRBV19 and TRBJ1-1; no reliable D call. CDR1 is LNHDA, CDR2 SQIVND, per germline (reference sequence). The CDR3 consists of 14 residues. V lost 3 bases, J lost 0 bases, and 8 bases lay in between. The chain's CDR3 is CASSIPQMNTEAFF. The CDR3 coding sequence is TGTGCCAGTAGTATCCCCCAGATGAACACTGAAGCTTTCTTT.

The chain combines TRBV7-9 with TRBJ2-3; D is possibly TRBD2 (6 bases). The CDR3 loop spans 15 amino acids. Germline assignment: CDR1 SEHNR and CDR2 FQNEAQ (reference sequence). The V end lost 1 base, the J end lost 0 bases, and 8 bases lay between the germline ends. CDR3 in DNA: TGTGCCAGCAGCTTAGTCGGGACTAGCACAGATACGCAGTATTTT. Amino acid sequence: CASSLVGTSTDTQYF.

Here the CDR3 DNA reads TGTGCCAGCAGTTTACCGGGACTACCGGGGGAGCAGTACTTC. Its translation: CASSLPGLPGEQYF. V usage is TRBV27 and J usage is TRBJ2-7; 7 bases agree with TRBD2. The CDR3 covers 14 residues. The V gene's germline CDR1 is MNHEY and CDR2 SMNVEV (reference sequence). V lost 2 bases and J lost 7; bases outside the gene matches: 8.

The chain combines TRBV6-1 with TRBJ1-1; no clear D gene. Trimming shortened V by 2 bases and J by 4 bases, and 11 bases separated the two germline ends. The CDR3 consists of 14 residues. CDR1 and CDR2 (germline): MNHNS, SASEGT. CDR3 nucleotides: TGTGCCAGCAGTGAATTGAGTTCAACCACTGAAGCTTTCTTT. It encodes CASSELSSTTEAFF.

This clone appeared a single time. The chain combines TRBV9 with TRBJ1-6; D perhaps matches TRBD1 (6 bases). From germline, CDR1 is SGDLS and CDR2 YYNGEE. Trimming cost V 1 base and J 5 bases, with 10 bases left between them. The CDR3 runs 15 residues. The CDR3 here is CASSVLDSNNSPLHF. The CDR3 DNA is TGTGCCAGCAGCGTATTGGACAGCAATAATTCACCCCTCCACTTT.

The CDR3 DNA follows: TGTGCCTGGAGTCCCCCTACAGCGGGGGGACTCTTCTCCTACGAGCAGTACTTC. Amino acid sequence: CAWSPPTAGGLFSYEQYF. The chain combines TRBV30 with TRBJ2-7; TRBD2 aligns across 9 bases. CDR1 and CDR2 (germline): GTSNPN, SVGIG (reference sequence). The CDR3 has 18 residues. Trimming removed 2 bases from V and 0 bases from J; junction bases left unmatched: 14.

DNA for the CDR3: TGTGCCAGCAGTTATTCTAACGGTCAGCCCCAGCATTTT. As protein: CASSYSNGQPQHF. The V call is TRBV6-6, the J call TRBJ1-5, with D hard to call. The V end was cut by 3 bases, the J end by 6 bases, with 9 bases between. CDR3 length: 13 amino acids. Germline V gene data show CDR1 as MNHNY and CDR2 as SVGAGI (reference sequence).